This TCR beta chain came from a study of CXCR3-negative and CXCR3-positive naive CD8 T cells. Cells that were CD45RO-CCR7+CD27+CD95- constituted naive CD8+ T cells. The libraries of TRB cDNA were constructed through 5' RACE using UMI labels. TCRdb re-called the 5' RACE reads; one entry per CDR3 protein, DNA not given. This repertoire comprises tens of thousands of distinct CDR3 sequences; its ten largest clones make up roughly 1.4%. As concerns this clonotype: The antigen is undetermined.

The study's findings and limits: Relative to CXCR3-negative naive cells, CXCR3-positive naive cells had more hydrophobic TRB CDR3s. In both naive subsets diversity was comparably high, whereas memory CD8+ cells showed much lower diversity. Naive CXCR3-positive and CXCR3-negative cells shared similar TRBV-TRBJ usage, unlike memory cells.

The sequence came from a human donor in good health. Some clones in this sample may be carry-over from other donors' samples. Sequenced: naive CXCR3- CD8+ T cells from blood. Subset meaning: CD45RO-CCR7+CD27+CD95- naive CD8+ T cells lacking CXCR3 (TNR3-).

The CDR3 loop reads CASRLTGGSDTQYF. V usage is TRBV14 and J usage is TRBJ2-3; TCRdb designates TRBD1, a call that cannot be tested without DNA. This CDR3 contains 14 residues. Per the germline V gene, CDR1 is SGHDN and CDR2 is FVKESK.